Sequencing of this TCR beta chain was carried out in a study of shared clonotypes between healthy human individuals. Profiled with immunoSEQ multiplex PCR; TCRdb holds only in-frame clones, not every one. The repertoire has around 1.6 million clones, 95% to 99% of them found once; the top ten carry approximately 0.45%. Concerning this clone itself: The sample contains more than one DNA sequence encoding this CDR3.

V shed 3 bases, J shed 2 bases, and the junction held 1 base outside the gene matches. The CDR3 is 13 residues long. Germline CDR1 reads MDHEN; CDR2 reads SYDVKM. The source is a man aged 30-40 years in good health. The chain employs TRBV28 and TRBJ2-7; TRBD1 aligns across 7 bases. The sample was naive CD4+ T cells sorted from blood. Subset meaning: CD45RA+ positively selected. The CDR3, as DNA: TGTGCCAGCAGTTTGACAGGGCCCTACGAGCAGTACTTC. Its protein is CASSLTGPYEQYF.